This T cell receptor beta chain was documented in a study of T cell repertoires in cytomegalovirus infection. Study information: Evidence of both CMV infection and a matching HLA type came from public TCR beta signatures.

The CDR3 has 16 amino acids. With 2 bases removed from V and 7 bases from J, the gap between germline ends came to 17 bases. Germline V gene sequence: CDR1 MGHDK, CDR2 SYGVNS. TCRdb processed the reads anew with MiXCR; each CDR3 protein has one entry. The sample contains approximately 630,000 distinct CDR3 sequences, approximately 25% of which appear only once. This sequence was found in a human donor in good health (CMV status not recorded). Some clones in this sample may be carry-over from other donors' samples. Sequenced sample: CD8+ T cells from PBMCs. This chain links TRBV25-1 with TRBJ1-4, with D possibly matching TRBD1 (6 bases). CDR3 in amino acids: CASSEGYVQGGEKLFF. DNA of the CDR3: TGTGCCAGCAGTGAAGGATATGTACAGGGAGGTGAAAAACTGTTTTTT.